Sequencing of this T cell receptor beta chain was carried out in a study of identical twins. Findings and limits, study-wide: Carriage of fewer insertions was seen in abundant cord blood beta clonotypes, whereas memory repertoires showed none. Partial confounding of zero-insertion analyses by invariant MAIT and iNKT cells was possible.

Each cDNA held unique molecular identifiers, and template switching gave it a universal primer site. Via MiXCR, TCRdb re-called the 5' RACE reads, giving one row per CDR3 protein. The sample shows about 160,000 distinct CDR3 sequences, under 4.5% of them seen only once. This clonotype was counted ten times or more. Its antigen is unknown. V lost 4 bases to trimming and J lost 9 bases, with 11 bases between them. Germline V gene lookup returns CDR1 SGDLS and CDR2 YYNGEE. The CDR3 loop spans 12 amino acids. The J gene is TRBJ1-5, the V gene TRBV9, with D maybe TRBD1 (5 bases). The sequenced material came from memory T cells sorted from blood. The receptor comes from a man aged 18 to 29 in good health. CDR3 DNA: TGTGCCAGCAGCCGAGTGGGGGGGCCCCAGCATTTT. Translation: CASSRVGGPQHF.